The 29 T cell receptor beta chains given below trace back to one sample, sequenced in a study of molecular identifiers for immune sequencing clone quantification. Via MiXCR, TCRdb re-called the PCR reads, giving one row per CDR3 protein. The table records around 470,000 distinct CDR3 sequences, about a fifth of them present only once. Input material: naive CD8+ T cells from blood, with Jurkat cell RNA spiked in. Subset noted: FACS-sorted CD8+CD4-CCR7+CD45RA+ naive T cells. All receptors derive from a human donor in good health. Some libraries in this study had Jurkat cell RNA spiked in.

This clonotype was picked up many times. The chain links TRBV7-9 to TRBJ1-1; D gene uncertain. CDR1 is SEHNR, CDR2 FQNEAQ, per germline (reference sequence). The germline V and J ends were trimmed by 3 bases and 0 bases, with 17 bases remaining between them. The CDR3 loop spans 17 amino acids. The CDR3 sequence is CASSLRQEDLMNTEAFF. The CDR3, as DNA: TGTGCCAGCAGCTTGCGCCAGGAGGATCTAATGAACACTGAAGCTTTCTTT. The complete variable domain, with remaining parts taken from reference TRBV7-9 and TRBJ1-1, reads DTGVSQNPRHKITKRGQNVTFRCDPISEHNRLYWYRQTLGQGPEFLTYFQNEAQLEKSRLLSDRFSAERPKGSFSTLEIQRTEQGDSAMYLCASSLRQEDLMNTEAFFGQGTRLTVV.

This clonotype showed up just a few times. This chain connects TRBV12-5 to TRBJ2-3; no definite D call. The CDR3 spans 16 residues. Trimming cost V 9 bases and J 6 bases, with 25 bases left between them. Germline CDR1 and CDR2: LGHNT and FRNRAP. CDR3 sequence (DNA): TGTGCTAGCGCGAAAGGAGAAGGTATTAGTATTGATACGCAGTATTTT. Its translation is CASAKGEGISIDTQYF.

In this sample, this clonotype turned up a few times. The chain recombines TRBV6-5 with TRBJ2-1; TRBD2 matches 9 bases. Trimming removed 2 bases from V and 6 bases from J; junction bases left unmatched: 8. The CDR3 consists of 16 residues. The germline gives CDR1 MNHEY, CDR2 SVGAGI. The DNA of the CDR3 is TGTGCCAGCAGTTACAGCGCGAGCGGGGGGAGCAATGAGCAGTTCTTC. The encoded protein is CASSYSASGGSNEQFF.

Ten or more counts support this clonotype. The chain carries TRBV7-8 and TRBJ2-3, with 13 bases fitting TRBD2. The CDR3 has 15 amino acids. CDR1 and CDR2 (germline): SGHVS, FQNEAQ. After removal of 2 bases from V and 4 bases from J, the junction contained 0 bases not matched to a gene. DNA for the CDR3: TGTGCCAGCAGCTTAACTAGCGGGGGGGCAGATACGCAGTATTTT. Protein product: CASSLTSGGADTQYF.

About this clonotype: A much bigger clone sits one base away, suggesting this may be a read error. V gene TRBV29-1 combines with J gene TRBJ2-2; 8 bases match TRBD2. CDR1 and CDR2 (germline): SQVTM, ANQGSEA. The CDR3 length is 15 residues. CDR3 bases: TGCAGCGTTGGGACTAGCAATTCGAACACCGGGGAGCTGGTTTTT. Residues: CSVGTSNSNTGELVF.

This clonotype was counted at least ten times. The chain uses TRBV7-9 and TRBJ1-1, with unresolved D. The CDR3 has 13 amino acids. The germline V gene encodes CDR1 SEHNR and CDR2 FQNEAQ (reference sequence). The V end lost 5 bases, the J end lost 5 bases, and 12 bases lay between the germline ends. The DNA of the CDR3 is TGTGCCAGCAGCCCCACCGGACGAACTGAAGCTTTCTTT. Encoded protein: CASSPTGRTEAFF. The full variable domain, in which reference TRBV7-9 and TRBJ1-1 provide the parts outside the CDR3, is DTGVSQNPRHKITKRGQNVTFRCDPISEHNRLYWYRQTLGQGPEFLTYFQNEAQLEKSRLLSDRFSAERPKGSFSTLEIQRTEQGDSAMYLCASSPTGRTEAFFGQGTRLTVV.

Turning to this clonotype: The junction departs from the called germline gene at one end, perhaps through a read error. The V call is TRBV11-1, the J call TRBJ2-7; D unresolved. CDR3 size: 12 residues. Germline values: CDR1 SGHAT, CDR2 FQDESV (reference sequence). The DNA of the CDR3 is TGTGCCAACAGCTTATTCTCCTACGAGCAGTACTTC. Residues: CANSLFSYEQYF.

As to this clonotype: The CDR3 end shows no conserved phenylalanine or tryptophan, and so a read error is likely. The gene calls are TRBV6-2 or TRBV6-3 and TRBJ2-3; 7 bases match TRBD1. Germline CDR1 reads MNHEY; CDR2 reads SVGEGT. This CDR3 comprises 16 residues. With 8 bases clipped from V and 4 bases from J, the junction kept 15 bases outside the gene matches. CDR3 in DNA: TGTGCCAGCGAGGCCGAATGGGCAGGGGGACCAGATACGCAGTATCTT. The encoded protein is CASEAEWAGGPDTQYL.

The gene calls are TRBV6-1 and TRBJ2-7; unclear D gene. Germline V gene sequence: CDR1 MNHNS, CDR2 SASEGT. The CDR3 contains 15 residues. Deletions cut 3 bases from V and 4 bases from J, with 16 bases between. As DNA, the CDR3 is TGTGCCAGCAGTGAGTCGGCAGGATCTGTATACGAGCAGTACTTC. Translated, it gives CASSESAGSVYEQYF.

The CDR3: CASSLARLAGVREQFF. The CDR3 region has the DNA TGTGCCAGCAGCTTAGCCCGGCTAGCGGGAGTACGTGAGCAGTTCTTC. The rearrangement uses TRBV11-2 and TRBJ2-1, with TRBD2 matching over 10 bases. CDR1 is SGHAT and CDR2 is FQNNGV in the germline V gene. The ends lost 1 base at V and 9 bases at J; junction bases unmatched: 9. The CDR3 is made up of 16 amino acids.

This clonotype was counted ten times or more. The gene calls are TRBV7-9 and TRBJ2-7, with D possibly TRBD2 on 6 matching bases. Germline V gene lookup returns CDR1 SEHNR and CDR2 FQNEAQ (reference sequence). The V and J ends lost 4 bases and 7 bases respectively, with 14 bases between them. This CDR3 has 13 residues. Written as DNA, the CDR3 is TGTGCCAGCAGCTATACCGGGGGTCTGGAGCAGTACTTC. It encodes CASSYTGGLEQYF.

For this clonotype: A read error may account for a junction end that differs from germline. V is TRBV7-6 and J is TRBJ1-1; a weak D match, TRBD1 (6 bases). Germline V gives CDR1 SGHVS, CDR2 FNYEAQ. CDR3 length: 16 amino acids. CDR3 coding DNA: TGTGCCAGCAGTTTAGGGCCAGGGGTCTCGGACACTGAAGCTTTCTTT. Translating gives CASSLGPGVSDTEAFF.

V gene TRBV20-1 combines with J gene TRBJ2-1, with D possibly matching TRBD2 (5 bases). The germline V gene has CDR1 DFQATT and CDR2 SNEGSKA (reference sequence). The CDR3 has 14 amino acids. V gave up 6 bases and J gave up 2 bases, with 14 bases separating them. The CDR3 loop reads CSASTGSAYNEQFF. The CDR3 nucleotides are TGCAGTGCCAGCACTGGGAGCGCCTACAATGAGCAGTTCTTC.

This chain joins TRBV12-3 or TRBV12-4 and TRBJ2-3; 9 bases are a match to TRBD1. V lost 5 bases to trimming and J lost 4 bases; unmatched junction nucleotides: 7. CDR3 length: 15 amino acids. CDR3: CASSADRGFSDTQYF. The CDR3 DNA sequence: TGTGCCAGCAGTGCTGACAGGGGGTTCTCAGATACGCAGTATTTT.

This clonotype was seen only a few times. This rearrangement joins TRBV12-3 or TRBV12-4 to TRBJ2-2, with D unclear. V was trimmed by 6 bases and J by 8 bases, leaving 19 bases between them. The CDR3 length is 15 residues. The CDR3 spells CASSHPADPQGELFF. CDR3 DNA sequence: TGTGCCAGCAGCCACCCGGCAGACCCCCAAGGGGAGCTGTTTTTT.

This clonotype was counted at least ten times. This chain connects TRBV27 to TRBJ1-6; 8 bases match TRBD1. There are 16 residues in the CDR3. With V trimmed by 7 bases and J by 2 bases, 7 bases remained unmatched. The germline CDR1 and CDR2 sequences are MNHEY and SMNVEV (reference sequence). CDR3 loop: CASNTGQGAYNSPLHF. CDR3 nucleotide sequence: TGTGCCAGCAATACTGGACAGGGCGCCTATAATTCACCCCTCCACTTT.

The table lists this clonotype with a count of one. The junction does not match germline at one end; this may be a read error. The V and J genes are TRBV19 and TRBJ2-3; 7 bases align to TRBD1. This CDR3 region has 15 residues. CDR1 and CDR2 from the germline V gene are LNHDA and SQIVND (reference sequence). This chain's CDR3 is CASSIVTGAPDTQCF. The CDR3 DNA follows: TGTGCCAGTAGTATAGTTACAGGGGCCCCAGATACGCAGTGTTTT.

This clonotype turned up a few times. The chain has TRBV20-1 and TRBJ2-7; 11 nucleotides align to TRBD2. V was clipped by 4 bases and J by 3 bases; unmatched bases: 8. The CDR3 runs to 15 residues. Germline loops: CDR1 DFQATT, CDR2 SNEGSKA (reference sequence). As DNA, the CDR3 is TGCAGTGCTACAGCAGGGACTAGCGGAGGCTACGAGCAGTACTTC. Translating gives CSATAGTSGGYEQYF.

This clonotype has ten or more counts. Here the CDR3 reads CASSSTASWLSSTDTQYF. The CDR3 coding sequence is TGTGCCAGCAGCTCGACTGCGAGCTGGCTCTCAAGCACAGATACGCAGTATTTT. This rearrangement joins TRBV5-5 to TRBJ2-3, with D hard to call. The ends were cut back, 3 bases at V and 0 bases at J, with 20 bases in the middle. Germline V gene lookup returns CDR1 SGHKS and CDR2 YYEKEE (reference sequence). The CDR3 is made up of 18 amino acids.

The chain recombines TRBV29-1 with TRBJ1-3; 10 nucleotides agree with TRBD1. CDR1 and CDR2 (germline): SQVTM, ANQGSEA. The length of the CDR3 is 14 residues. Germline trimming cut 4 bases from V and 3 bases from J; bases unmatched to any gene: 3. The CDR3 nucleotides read TGCAGCGTTGGGGGACAGGGGAATGGAAACACCATATATTTT. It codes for CSVGGQGNGNTIYF.

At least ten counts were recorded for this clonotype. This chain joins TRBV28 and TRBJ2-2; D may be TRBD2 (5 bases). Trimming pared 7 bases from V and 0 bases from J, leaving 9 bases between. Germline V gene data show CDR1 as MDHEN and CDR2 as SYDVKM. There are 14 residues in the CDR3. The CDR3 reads CASNGLTNTGELFF. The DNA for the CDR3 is TGTGCCAGCAATGGACTGACGAACACCGGGGAGCTGTTTTTT.

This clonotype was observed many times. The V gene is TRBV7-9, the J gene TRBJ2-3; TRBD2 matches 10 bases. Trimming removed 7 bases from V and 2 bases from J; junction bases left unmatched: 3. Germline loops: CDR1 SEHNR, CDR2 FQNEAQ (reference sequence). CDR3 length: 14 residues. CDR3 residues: CASTGLADTDTQYF. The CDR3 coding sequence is TGTGCCAGCACCGGACTAGCGGACACAGATACGCAGTATTTT.

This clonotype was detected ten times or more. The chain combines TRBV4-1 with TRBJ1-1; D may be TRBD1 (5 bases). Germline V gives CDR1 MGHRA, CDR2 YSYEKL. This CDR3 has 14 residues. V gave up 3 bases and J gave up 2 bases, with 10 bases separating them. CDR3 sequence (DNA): TGCGCCAGCAGCCACTATCAGGGTAACACTGAAGCTTTCTTT. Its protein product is CASSHYQGNTEAFF.

The CDR3 coding sequence is TGTGCCAGCAGCGCCGCGCTAGCAGCATTCGAGACCCAGTACTTC. This sequence encodes CASSAALAAFETQYF. The chain is built from TRBV7-9 and TRBJ2-5; possibly TRBD2 for D (5 bases). This CDR3 is 15 amino acids long. V was pared by 5 bases and J by 5 bases, with 18 bases between. The germline gives CDR1 SEHNR, CDR2 FQNEAQ (reference sequence).

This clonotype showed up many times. CDR3 sequence: CASSDEEETQYF. The DNA of the CDR3 is TGTGCCAGCAGTGATGAGGAGGAGACCCAGTACTTC. V is TRBV2 and J is TRBJ2-5; D is unresolved. V lost 3 bases, J lost 5 bases, and 7 bases lay in between. CDR1 is SNHLY, CDR2 FYNNEI, per germline. The CDR3 is made up of 12 amino acids.

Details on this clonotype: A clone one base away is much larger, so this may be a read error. The CDR3 sequence: CSGEVPGEAFF. CDR3 in DNA: TGCAGCGGTGAAGTCCCGGGTGAAGCTTTCTTT. The chain uses TRBV29-1 and TRBJ1-1; no firm D call. CDR1 is SQVTM and CDR2 is ANQGSEA in the germline V gene. The CDR3 runs to 11 residues.

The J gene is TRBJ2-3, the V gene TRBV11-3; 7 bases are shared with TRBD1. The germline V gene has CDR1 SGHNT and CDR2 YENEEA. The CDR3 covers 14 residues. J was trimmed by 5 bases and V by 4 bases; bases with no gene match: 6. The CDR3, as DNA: TGTGCCAGCAGCTCCGGACAGGCCGTAGATACGCAGTATTTT. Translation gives CASSSGQAVDTQYF.

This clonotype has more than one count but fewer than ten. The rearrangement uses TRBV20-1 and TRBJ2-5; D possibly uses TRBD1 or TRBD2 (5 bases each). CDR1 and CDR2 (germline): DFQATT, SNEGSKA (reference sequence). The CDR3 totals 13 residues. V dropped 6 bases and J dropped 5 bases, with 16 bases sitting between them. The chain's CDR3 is CSAQERGGETQYF. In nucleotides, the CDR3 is TGCAGTGCCCAGGAGAGGGGCGGGGAGACCCAGTACTTC.

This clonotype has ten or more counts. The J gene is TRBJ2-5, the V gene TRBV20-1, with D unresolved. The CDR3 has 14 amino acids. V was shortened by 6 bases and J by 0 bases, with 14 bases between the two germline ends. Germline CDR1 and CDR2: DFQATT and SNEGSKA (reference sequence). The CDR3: CSAQDRPYQETQYF. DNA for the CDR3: TGCAGTGCCCAGGACCGCCCGTACCAAGAGACCCAGTACTTC.